This TCR beta chain derives from a study of CD8 T cells in ankylosing spondylitis. General observations from the study: Earlier work had already found some motif variants in reactive arthritis synovial fluid and blood. Clones that were linked to disease were CD8+ and were relatively rare in peripheral blood. A TCR beta motif made of about eight highly homologous variants seemed typical of ankylosing spondylitis blood. Clones linked to disease were reported to show significant enrichment in matched ankylosing spondylitis synovial fluid.

Scientists made TCR beta libraries using quantitative 5'-RACE with molecular barcodes. Each CDR3 protein gets one entry after TCRdb re-called the 5' RACE reads with MiXCR. Of more than 600,000 distinct CDR3 sequences in the sample, around 17% were seen once. Worth noting for this clonotype: The antigen is unknown.

V shed 6 bases and J shed 3 bases, with 23 bases lying between them. This CDR3 is built from 17 residues. The TCR comes from a male donor with ankylosing spondylitis. The sample was blood, either unsorted or a sorted T cell fraction (not recorded which). V and J are TRBV12-3 or TRBV12-4 and TRBJ1-1, with D possibly TRBD1 on 5 matching bases. The CDR3 DNA sequence: TGTGCCAGCAGGGGGGGGTGGGGCGACACCGGGGACACTGAAGCTTTCTTT. Its protein product is CASRGGWGDTGDTEAFF.